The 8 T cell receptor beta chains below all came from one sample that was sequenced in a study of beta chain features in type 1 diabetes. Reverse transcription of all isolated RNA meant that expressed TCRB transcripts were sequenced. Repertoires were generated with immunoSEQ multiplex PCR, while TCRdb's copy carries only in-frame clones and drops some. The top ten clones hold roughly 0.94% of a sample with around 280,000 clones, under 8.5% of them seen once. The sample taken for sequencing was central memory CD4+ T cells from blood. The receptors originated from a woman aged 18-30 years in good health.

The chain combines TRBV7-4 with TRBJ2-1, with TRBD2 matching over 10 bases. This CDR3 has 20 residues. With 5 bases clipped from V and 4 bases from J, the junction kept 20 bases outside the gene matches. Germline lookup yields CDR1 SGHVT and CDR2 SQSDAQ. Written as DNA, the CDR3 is TGTGCCAGCAGCCCCGGAAAGGGGCTAGCGGGGGTTCGATGGTACAATGAGCAGTTCTTC. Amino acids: CASSPGKGLAGVRWYNEQFF.

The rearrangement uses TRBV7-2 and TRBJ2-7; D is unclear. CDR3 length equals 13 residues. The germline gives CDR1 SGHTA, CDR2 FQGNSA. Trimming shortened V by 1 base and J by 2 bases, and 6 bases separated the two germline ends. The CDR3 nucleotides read TGTGCCAGCAGCTTAGGAGGACCCTACGAGCAGTACTTC. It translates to CASSLGGPYEQYF.

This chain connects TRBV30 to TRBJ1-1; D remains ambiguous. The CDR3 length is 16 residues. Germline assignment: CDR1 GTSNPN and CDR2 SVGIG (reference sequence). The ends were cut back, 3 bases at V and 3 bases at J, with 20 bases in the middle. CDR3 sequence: CAWSRLPLKSHTEAFF. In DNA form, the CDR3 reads TGTGCCTGGAGCCGACTACCCCTGAAATCCCACACTGAAGCTTTCTTT.

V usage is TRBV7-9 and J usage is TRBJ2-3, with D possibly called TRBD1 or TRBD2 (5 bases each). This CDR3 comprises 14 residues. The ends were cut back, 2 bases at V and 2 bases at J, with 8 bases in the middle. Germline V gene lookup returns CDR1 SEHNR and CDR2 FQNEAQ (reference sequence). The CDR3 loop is CASSLLGATDTQYF. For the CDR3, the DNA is TGTGCCAGCAGCTTACTCGGGGCCACAGATACGCAGTATTTT.

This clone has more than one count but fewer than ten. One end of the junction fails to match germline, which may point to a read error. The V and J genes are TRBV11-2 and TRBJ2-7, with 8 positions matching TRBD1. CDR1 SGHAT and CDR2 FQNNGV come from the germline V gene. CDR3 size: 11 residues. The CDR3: CASSLGQGASF. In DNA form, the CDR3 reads TGTGCCAGCAGCCTAGGACAGGGTGCTAGCTTC.

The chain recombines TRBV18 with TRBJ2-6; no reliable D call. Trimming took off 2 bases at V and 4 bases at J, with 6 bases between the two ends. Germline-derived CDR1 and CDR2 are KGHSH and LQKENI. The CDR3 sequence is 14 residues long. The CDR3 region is CASSPALGANVLTF. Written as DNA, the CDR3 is TGTGCCAGCTCACCAGCATTAGGGGCCAACGTCCTGACTTTC.

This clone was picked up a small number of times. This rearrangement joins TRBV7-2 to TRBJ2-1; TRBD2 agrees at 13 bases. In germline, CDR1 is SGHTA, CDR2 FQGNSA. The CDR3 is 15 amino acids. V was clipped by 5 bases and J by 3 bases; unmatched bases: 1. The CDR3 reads CASSRLAGGYNEQFF. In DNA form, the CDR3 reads TGTGCCAGCAGCCGACTAGCGGGAGGCTACAATGAGCAGTTCTTC.

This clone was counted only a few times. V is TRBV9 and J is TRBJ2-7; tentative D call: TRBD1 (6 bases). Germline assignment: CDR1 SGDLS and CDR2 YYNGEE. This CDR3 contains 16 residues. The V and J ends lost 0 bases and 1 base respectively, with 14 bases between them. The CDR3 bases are TGTGCCAGCAGCGTAGAGGCCGGGACAAATTCCTACGAGCAGTACTTC. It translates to CASSVEAGTNSYEQYF.